This TCR beta chain is drawn from a study of blood T cell repertoires in COVID-19. Turning to the study itself: Samples of COVID-19 (acute and convalescent) were obtained from the United States, Italy and Spain.

Per the authors' pipeline: Estimated nucleated cell counts came from reference gene primer amplification. Produced via immunoSEQ multiplex PCR; TCRdb's table is partial and in-frame only. V and J calls plus clone size are reproduced from that table; the DNA served to infer D and trimming. Of some 250,000 clones in the sample, approximately 87% were seen once. Germline V CDR1 and CDR2: LGHDT, YNNKEL (reference sequence). The CDR3 is 14 amino acids. Trimming shortened V by 0 bases and J by 7 bases, and 10 bases separated the two germline ends. The source of this sequence is a man aged 55-75 years with acute or convalescent COVID-19. The chain uses TRBV3-1 (or the pseudogene TRBV3-2) and TRBJ1-5, with D hard to call. Source material: peripheral blood. CDR3 DNA: TGTGCCAGCAGCCAAGATCCCGGGTGGCAGCCCCAGCATTTT. This gives the protein CASSQDPGWQPQHF.